These T cell receptor beta chains were read from a single sample in a study of T cell changes during pregnancy in multiple sclerosis. TCRdb's copy holds only in-frame clones and misses some; the assay was immunoSEQ multiplex PCR. Among tens of thousands of clones listed, approximately 88% were seen once. Sequencing was performed on peripheral blood, taken in the first trimester of pregnancy. These TCRs come from a female donor with multiple sclerosis, enrolled in a pregnancy study. CDR3s leave out the opening cysteine and the closing phenylalanine or tryptophan. The D gene is left open where the match is weak. The size entry is marked missing in some rows and otherwise reads once, few, many or a size class.

TRBJ2-5 | TRBD1 | TRBV5-1 | once | ASSIPTGGGETQY
TRBJ1-3 | TRBD1 | TRBV9 | . | ASSPQTGEGTGNTIY
TRBJ1-4 | . | TRBV18 | . | ASSDNGQLSLF
TRBJ2-7 | . | TRBV7-9 | . | ASSLVDTNTYEQY
TRBJ2-5 | . | TRBV7-7 | once | ASSSNREETQY
TRBJ2-1 | TRBD2 | TRBV7-9 | . | ASSRLAGNYNEQF
TRBJ2-5 | . | TRBV5-1 | few | ASSLVARPWETQY
TRBJ2-1 | TRBD2 | TRBV6-4 | . | ASSDQRLADYNEQF
TRBJ2-5 | TRBD2 | TRBV10-3 | . | AIRNSGRAGETQY
TRBJ2-2 | . | TRBV18 | once | ASSVLGDIANTGELF
TRBJ2-3 | TRBD1 | TRBV6-6 | . | ASSYPDRESTDTQY
TRBJ2-3 | TRBD1 | TRBV28 | medium-sized | ASKRTGVTDTQY
TRBJ1-1 | . | TRBV7-9 | . | ASSEFRGGNTEAF
TRBJ2-7 | . | TRBV30 | . | AWTTDYEQY
TRBJ2-5 | . | TRBV4-2 | . | ASSQEGRGTQY
TRBJ1-1 | . | TRBV5-1 | . | ASSLGEAPTEAF
TRBJ1-1 | TRBD1 | TRBV5-6 | . | ASSLLGTGGITEAF
TRBJ2-1 | TRBD2 | TRBV27 | . | ASRLAGGTYNEQF
TRBJ1-5 | TRBD1 | TRBV6-1 | . | ASSDGTALVQAQH
TRBJ2-5 | . | TRBV7-9 | . | ASSPDGGKQETQY
TRBJ2-3 | TRBD2 | TRBV5-1 | once | ASSPSGRGTDTQY
TRBJ2-1 | TRBD2 | TRBV19 | . | ASTTTSGRVDEQF
TRBJ1-4 | TRBD1 | TRBV30 | once | AWRTGATNEKLF
TRBJ1-5 | . | TRBV10-3 | . | AISESIGVDNQPQH
TRBJ2-7 | TRBD1 | TRBV7-9 | once | ASSEHWDRPEQY